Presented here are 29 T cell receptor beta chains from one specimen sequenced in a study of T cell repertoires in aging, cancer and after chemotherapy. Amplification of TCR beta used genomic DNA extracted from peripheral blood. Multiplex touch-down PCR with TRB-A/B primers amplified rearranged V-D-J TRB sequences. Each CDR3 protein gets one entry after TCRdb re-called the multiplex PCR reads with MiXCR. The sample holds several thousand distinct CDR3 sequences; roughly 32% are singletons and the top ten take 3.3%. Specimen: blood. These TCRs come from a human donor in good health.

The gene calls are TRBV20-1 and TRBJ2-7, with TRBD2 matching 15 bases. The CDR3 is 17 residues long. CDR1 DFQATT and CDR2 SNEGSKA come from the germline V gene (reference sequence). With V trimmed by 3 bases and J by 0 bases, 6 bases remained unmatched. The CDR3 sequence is CSARGLAGGRTSYEQYF. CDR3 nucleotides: TGCAGTGCTAGGGGACTAGCGGGAGGTAGGACCTCCTACGAGCAGTACTTC.

CDR3 nucleotide sequence: TGTGCCAGCAGCCTCCCCCGGAGGGATGATTACGAGCAGTACTTC. This codes for CASSLPRRDDYEQYF. The gene calls are TRBV5-6 and TRBJ2-7; tentatively, D is TRBD2 (6 bases). Germline CDR1 SGHDT, CDR2 YYEEEE. The CDR3 has 15 residues. Deletions cut 4 bases from V and 4 bases from J, with 18 bases between.

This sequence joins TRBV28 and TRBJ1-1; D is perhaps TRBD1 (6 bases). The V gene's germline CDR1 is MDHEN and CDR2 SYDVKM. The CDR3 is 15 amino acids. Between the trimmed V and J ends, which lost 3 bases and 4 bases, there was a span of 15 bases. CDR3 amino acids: CASSLGGAGPTEAFF. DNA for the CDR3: TGTGCCAGCAGTTTGGGGGGCGCGGGACCCACTGAAGCTTTCTTT.

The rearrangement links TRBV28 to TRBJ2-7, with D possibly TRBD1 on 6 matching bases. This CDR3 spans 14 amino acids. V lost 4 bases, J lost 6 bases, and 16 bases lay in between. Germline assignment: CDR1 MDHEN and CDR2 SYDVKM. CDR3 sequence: CASSSRGGSVEQYF. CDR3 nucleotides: TGTGCCAGCAGTTCCCGAGGGGGTTCAGTCGAGCAGTACTTC.

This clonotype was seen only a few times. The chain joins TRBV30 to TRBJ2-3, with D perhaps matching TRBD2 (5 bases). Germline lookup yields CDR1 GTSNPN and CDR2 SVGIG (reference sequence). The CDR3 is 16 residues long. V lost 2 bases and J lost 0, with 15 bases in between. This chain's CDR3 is CAWSSFRDSSTDTQYF. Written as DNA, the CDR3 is TGTGCCTGGAGTTCGTTCCGGGATTCTAGCACAGATACGCAGTATTTT.

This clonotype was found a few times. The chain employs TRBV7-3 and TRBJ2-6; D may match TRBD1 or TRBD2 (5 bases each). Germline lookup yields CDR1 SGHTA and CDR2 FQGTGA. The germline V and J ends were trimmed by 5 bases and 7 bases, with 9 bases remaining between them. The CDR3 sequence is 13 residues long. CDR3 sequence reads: CASSLGGANVLTF. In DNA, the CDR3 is TGTGCCAGCAGCCTTGGGGGTGCCAACGTCCTGACTTTC.

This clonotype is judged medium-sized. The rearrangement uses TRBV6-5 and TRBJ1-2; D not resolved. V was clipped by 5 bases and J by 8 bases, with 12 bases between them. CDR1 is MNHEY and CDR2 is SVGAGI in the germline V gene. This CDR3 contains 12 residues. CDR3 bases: TGTGCCAGCAGTCCCGAGATTGGCGGCTACACCTTC. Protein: CASSPEIGGYTF.

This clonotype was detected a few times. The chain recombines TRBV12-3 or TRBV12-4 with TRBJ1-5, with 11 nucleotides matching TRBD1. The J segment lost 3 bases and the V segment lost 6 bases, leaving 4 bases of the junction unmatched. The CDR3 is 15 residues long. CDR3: CASSLGQGVNQPQHF. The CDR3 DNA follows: TGTGCCAGCAGCCTGGGACAGGGGGTCAATCAGCCCCAGCATTTT.

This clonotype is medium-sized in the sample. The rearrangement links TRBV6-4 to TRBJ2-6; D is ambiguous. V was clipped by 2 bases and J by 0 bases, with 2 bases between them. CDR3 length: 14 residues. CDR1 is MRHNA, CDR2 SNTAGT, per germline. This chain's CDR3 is CASSDNSGANVLTF. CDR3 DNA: TGTGCCAGCAGTGACAACTCTGGGGCCAACGTCCTGACTTTC.

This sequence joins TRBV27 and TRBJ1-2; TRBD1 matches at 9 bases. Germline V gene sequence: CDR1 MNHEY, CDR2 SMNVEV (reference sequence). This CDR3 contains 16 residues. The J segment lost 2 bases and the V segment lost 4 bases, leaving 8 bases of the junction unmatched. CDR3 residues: CASSSYNRGQNYGYTF. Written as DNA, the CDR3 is TGTGCCAGCAGTTCATACAACAGGGGGCAGAACTATGGCTACACCTTC.

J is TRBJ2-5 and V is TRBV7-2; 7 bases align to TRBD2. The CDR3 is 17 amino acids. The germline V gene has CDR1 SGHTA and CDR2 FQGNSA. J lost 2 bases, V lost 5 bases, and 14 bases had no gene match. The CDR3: CASSPPLDLAEQETQYF. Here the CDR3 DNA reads TGTGCCAGCAGCCCCCCTTTGGACCTAGCGGAGCAAGAGACCCAGTACTTC.

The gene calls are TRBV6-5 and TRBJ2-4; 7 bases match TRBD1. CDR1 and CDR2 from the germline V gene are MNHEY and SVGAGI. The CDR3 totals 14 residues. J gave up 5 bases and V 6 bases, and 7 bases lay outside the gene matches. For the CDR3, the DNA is TGTGCCAGCAGACACAACAGGGGTCAAAACATTCAGTACTTC. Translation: CASRHNRGQNIQYF.

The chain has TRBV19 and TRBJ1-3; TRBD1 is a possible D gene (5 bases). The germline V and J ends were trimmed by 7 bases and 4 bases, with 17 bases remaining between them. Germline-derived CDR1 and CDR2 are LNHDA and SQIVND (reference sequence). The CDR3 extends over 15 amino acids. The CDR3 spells CASKGDSFIGNTIYF. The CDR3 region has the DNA TGTGCCAGTAAAGGAGACAGCTTCATCGGAAACACCATATATTTT.

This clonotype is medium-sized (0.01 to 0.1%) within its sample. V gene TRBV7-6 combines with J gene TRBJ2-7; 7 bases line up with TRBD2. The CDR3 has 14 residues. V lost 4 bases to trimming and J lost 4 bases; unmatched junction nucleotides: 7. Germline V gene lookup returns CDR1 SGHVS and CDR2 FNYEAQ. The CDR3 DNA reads TGTGCCAGCAGCTCGGGACTACGTCAGTACGAGCAGTACTTC. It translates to CASSSGLRQYEQYF.

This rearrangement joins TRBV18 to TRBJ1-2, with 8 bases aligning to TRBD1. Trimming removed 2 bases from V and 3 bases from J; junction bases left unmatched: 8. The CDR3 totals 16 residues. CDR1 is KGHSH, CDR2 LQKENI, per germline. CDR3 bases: TGTGCCAGCTCACCAATCACGGGGACAGGCCACTATGGCTACACCTTC. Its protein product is CASSPITGTGHYGYTF.

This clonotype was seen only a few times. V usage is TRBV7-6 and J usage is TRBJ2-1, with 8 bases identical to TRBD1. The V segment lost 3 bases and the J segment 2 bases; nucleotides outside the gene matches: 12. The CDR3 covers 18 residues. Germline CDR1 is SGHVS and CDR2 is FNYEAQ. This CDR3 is CASSFGQGRLRTYNEQFF. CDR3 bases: TGTGCCAGCAGCTTCGGACAGGGCCGACTACGGACCTACAATGAGCAGTTCTTC.

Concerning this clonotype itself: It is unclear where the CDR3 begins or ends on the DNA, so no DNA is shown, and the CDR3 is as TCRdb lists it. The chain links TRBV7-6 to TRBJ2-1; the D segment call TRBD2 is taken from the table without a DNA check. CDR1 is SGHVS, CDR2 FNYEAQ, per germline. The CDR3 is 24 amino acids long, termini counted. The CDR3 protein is CASSQRAASSGGELFFGEGNEQFF.

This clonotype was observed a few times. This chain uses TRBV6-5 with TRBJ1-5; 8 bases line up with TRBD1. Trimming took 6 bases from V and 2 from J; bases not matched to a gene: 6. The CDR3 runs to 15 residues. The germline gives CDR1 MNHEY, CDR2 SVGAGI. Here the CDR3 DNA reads TGTGCCAGCAGACCGGACAGGGAGGGCAATCAGCCCCAGCATTTT. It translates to CASRPDREGNQPQHF.

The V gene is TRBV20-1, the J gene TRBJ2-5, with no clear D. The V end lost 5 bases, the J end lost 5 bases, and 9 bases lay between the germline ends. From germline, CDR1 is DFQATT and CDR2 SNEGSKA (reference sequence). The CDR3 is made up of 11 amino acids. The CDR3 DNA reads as TGCAGTGCTTTCTCTGGGGAGACCCAGTACTTC. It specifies CSAFSGETQYF.

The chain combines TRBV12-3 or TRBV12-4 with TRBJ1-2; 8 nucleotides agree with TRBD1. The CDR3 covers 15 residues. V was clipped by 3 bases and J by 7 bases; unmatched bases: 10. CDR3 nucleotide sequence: TGTGCCAGCAGTTTTGTCGACAGGGGCGTAGGTGGCTACACCTTC. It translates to CASSFVDRGVGGYTF.

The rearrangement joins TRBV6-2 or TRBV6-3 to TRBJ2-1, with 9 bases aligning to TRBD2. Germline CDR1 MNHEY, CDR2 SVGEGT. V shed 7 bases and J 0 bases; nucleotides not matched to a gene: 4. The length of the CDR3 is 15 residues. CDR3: CASNELAGSYNEQFF. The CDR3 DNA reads TGTGCCAGCAATGAACTAGCGGGCTCCTACAATGAGCAGTTCTTC.

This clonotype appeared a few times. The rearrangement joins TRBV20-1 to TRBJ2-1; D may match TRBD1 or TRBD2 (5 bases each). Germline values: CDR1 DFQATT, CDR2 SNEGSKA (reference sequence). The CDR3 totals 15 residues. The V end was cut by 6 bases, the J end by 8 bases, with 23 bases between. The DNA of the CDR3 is TGCAGTGCCCAACGTAAGGGCCTCGGGACCGATGAGCAGTTCTTC. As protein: CSAQRKGLGTDEQFF.

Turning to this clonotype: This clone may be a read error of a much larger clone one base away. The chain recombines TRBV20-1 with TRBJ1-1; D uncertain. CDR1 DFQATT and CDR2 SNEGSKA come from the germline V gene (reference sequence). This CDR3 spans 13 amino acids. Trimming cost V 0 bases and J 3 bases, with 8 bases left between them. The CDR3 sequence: CSARDKLYTEAFF. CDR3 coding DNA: TGCAGTGCTAGAGATAAGTTGTACACTGAAGCTTTCTTT.

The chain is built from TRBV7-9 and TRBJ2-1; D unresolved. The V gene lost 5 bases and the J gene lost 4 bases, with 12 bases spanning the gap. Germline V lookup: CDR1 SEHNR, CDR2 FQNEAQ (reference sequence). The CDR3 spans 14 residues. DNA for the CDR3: TGTGCCAGCAGCCCCGGACCGCAATACAATGAGCAGTTCTTC. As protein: CASSPGPQYNEQFF.

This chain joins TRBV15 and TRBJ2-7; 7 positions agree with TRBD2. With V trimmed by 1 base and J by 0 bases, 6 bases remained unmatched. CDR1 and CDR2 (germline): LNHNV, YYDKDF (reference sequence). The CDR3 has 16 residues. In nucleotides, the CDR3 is TGTGCCACCAGCAGAGGGAGTGGGGGGGGCTCCTACGAGCAGTACTTC. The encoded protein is CATSRGSGGGSYEQYF.

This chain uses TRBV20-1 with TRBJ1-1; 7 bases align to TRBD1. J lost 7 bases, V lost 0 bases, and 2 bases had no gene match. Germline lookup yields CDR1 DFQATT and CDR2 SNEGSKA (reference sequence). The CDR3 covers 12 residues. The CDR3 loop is CSAREGTVEAFF. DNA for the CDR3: TGCAGTGCTAGAGAGGGGACAGTTGAAGCTTTCTTT.

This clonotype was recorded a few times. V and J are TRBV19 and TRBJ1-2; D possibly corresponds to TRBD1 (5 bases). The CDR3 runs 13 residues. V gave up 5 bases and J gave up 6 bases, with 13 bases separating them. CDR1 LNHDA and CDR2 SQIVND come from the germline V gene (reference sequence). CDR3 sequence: CASSYSGRNGYTF. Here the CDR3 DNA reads TGTGCCAGTAGTTATTCAGGGAGGAATGGCTACACCTTC.

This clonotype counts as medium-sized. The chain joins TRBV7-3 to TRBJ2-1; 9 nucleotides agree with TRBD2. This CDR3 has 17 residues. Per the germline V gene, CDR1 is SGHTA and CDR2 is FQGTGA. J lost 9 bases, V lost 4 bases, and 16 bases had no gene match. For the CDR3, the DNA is TGTGCCAGCAGCTCCACCCTTCTAGCGGGACGAAGGGGTGAGCAGTTCTTC. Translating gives CASSSTLLAGRRGEQFF.

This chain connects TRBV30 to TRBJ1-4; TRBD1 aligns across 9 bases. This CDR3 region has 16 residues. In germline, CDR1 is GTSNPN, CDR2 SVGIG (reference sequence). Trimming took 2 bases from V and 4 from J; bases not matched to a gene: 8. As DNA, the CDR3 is TGTGCCTGGAGTTTGAGGACAGGGGTAGTTAATGAAAAACTGTTTTTT. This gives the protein CAWSLRTGVVNEKLFF.